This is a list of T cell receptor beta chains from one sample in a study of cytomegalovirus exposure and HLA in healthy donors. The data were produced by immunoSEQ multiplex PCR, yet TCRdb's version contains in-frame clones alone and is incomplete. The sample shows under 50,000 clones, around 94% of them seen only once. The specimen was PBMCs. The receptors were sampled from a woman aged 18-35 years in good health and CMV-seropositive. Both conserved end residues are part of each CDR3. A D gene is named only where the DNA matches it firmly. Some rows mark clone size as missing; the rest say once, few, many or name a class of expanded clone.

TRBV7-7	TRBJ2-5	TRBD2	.	CASSLRLAGQETQYF	TGTGCTAGCAGCCTCCGACTAGCGGGACAAGAGACCCAGTACTTC
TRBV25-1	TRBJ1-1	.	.	CASSWGRETNTEAFF	TGTGCCAGCAGCTGGGGCAGAGAGACGAACACTGAAGCTTTCTTT
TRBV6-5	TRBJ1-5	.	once	CASSYVGAAGPQHF	TGTGCCAGCAGTTACGTGGGGGCCGCGGGGCCCCAGCATTTT
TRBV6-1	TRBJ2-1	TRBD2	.	CASSGQTGFLAGAYEQFF	TGTGCCAGCAGTGGGCAGACAGGGTTTCTAGCGGGAGCTTATGAGCAGTTCTTC
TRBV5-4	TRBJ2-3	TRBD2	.	CASSLELAGGHTDTQYF	TGTGCCAGCAGCTTGGAACTAGCGGGAGGTCACACAGATACGCAGTATTTT
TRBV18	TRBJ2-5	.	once	CASSPEETQYF	TGTGCCAGCTCACCCGAGGAGACCCAGTACTTC
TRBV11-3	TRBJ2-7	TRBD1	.	CASSFDRGDYEQYF	TGTGCCAGCAGCTTCGACAGGGGGGACTACGAGCAGTACTTC
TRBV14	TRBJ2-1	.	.	CASSQDPGRGEQFF	TGTGCCAGCAGCCAAGATCCTGGCAGGGGTGAGCAGTTCTTC
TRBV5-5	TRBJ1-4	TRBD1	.	CASSRTPGGQTNEKLFF	TGTGCCAGCAGCCGTACTCCAGGGGGACAAACTAATGAAAAACTGTTTTTT
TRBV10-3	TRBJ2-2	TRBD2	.	CAISQKAAGTSGTNTGELFF	TGTGCCATCAGTCAGAAAGCGGCCGGGACTAGCGGGACGAACACCGGGGAGCTGTTTTTT
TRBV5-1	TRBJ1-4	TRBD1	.	CASSLGRGRDEKLFF	TGCGCCAGCAGCTTGGGCAGGGGGCGTGATGAAAAACTGTTTTTT
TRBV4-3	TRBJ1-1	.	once	CASSQVRGAGTEAFF	TGCGCCAGCAGCCAAGTCCGCGGCGCGGGAACTGAAGCTTTCTTT
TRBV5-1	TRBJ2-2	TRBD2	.	CASSRDPLLAVNTGELFF	TGCGCCAGCAGCCGGGACCCATTACTAGCGGTGAACACCGGGGAGCTGTTTTTT
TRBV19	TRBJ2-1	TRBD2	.	CASSPSGGPYNEQFF	TGTGCCAGTAGTCCTAGCGGGGGGCCCTACAATGAGCAGTTCTTC
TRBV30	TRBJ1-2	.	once	CAWSVAHYGYTF	TGTGCCTGGAGTGTAGCACACTATGGCTACACCTTC
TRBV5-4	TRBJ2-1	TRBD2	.	CASSLDSGSFNEQFF	TGTGCCAGCAGCTTGGACAGCGGGAGCTTCAATGAGCAGTTCTTC
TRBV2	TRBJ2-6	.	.	CASRGGSGANVLTF	TGTGCCAGCAGAGGGGGCTCTGGGGCCAACGTCCTGACTTTC
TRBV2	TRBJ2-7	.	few	CASSVNEQYF	TGTGCCAGCAGTGTCAACGAGCAGTACTTC
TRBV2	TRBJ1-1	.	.	CASSGEGRGTEAFF	TGTGCCAGCAGCGGCGAGGGGCGGGGGACTGAAGCTTTCTTT
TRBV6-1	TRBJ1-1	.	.	CASSVSGQNTEAFF	TGTGCCAGCAGCGTTTCCGGACAGAACACTGAAGCTTTCTTT
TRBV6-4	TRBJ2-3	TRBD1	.	CASSEQGGTDTQYF	TGTGCCAGCAGTGAACAGGGGGGCACAGATACGCAGTATTTT
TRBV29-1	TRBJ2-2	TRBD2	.	CSVGLAGVTGELFF	TGCAGCGTTGGCCTAGCGGGAGTAACCGGGGAGCTGTTTTTT
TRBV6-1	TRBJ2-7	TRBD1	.	CASSDRTGDFYEQYF	TGTGCCAGCAGTGACCGGACAGGGGATTTCTACGAGCAGTACTTC
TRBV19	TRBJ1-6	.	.	CASRRTDNSPLHF	TGTGCCAGTAGACGGACAGATAATTCACCCCTCCACTTT
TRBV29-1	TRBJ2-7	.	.	CSVEWGTGYRYF	TGCAGCGTTGAATGGGGAACAGGGTACCGGTACTTC
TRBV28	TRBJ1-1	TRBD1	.	CASSFDRGNTEAFF	TGTGCCAGCAGTTTTGACAGGGGTAACACTGAAGCTTTCTTT
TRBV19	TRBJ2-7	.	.	CASSLMAARGEQYF	TGTGCCAGTAGTTTGATGGCCGCCCGGGGAGAGCAGTACTTC
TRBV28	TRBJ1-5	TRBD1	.	CASSFQGVQHF	TGTGCCAGCAGTTTTCAGGGGGTTCAGCATTTT
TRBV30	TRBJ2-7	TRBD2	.	CAWSRLAGVYEQYF	TGTGCCTGGAGCCGACTAGCGGGAGTCTACGAGCAGTACTTC
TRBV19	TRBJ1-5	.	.	CASGGDQPQHF	TGTGCCAGTGGGGGGGATCAGCCCCAGCATTTT
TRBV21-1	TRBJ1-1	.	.	CASSNRPGEGEAFF	TGTGCCAGCAGCAACCGCCCGGGAGAAGGTGAAGCTTTCTTT
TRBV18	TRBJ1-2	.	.	CASSPIDRRKDGYTF	TGTGCCAGCTCACCAATCGACAGGAGGAAGGATGGCTACACCTTC
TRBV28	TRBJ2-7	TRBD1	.	CASVSRTGAYEQYF	TGTGCCAGTGTGTCAAGGACAGGGGCCTACGAGCAGTACTTC
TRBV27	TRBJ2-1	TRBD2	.	CASSFVASGRHNEQFF	TGTGCCAGCAGTTTCGTGGCTAGCGGGAGGCACAATGAGCAGTTCTTC
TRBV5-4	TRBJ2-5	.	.	CASSLAAQETQYF	TGTGCCAGCAGCTTGGCCGCGCAAGAGACCCAGTACTTC
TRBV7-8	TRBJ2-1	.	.	CASSLALNGFSYNEQFF	TGTGCCAGCAGCTTAGCGCTTAACGGGTTTTCCTACAATGAGCAGTTCTTC
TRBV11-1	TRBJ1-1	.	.	CASSLGTGQVAEAFF	TGTGCCAGCAGCTTGGGTACCGGCCAGGTGGCTGAAGCTTTCTTT
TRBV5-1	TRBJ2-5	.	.	CASSLGTGETQYF	TGCGCCAGCAGCTTGGGTACGGGAGAGACCCAGTACTTC
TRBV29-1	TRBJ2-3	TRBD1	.	CSVGPGQITDTQYF	TGCAGCGTTGGACCGGGACAGATCACAGATACGCAGTATTTT
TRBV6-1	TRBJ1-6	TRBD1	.	CASSDPADRDNSPLHF	TGTGCCAGCAGTGACCCTGCGGACAGGGATAATTCACCCCTCCACTTT
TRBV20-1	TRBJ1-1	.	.	CRGAVDTEAFF	TGCAGGGGGGCGGTGGACACTGAAGCTTTCTTT
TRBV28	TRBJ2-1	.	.	CASSLIAVTYNEQFF	TGTGCCAGCAGTTTAATAGCGGTTACCTACAATGAGCAGTTCTTC
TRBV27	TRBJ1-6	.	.	CASRSGGNIPNSPLHF	TGTGCCAGCAGGTCGGGGGGAAATATACCAAATTCACCCCTCCACTTT
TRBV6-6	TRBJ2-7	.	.	CASSYSGTGYEQYF	TGTGCCAGCAGTTACTCTGGGACTGGCTACGAGCAGTACTTC
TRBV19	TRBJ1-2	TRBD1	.	CASRLDRERGYTF	TGTGCCAGTAGACTCGACAGGGAGAGGGGCTACACCTTC
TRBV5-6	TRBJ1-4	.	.	CASSSGNRGNEKLFF	TGTGCCAGCAGCTCGGGAAACCGGGGTAATGAAAAACTGTTTTTT
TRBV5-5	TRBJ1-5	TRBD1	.	CASSPTGTGVGQPQHF	TGTGCCAGCAGCCCCACGGGGACAGGGGTTGGGCAGCCCCAGCATTTT
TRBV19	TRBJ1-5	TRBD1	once	CASSRGQGAGNQPQHF	TGTGCCAGTAGCAGGGGACAGGGGGCCGGCAATCAGCCCCAGCATTTT
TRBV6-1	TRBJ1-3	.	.	CASSDPISGNTIYF	TGTGCCAGCAGTGATCCCATCTCTGGAAACACCATATATTTT
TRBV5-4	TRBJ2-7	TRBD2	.	CASSSSGRSYEQYF	TGTGCCAGCAGCTCTAGCGGGCGTTCCTACGAGCAGTACTTC